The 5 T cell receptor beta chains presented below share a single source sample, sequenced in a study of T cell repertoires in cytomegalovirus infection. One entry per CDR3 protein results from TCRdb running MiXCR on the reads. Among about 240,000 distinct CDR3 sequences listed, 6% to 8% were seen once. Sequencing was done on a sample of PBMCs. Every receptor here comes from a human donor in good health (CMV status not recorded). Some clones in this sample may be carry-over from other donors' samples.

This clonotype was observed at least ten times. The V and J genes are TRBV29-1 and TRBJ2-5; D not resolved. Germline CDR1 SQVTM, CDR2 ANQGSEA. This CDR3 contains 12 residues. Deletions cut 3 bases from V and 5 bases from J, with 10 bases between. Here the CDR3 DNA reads TGCAGCGTTGACGAGAGGTGGGAGACCCAGTACTTC. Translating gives CSVDERWETQYF.

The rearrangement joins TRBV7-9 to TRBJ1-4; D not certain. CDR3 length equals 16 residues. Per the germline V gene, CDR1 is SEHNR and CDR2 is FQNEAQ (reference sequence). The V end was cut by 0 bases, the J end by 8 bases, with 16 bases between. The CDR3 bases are TGTGCCAGCAGCTTAGCGAGTTCGGCTCCCGAGGAAAAACTGTTTTTT. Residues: CASSLASSAPEEKLFF.

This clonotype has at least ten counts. CDR3 nucleotides: TGTGCCAGCAGCTTAGGTTGGGGAGCTGGGGCCAACGTCCTGACTTTC. As protein: CASSLGWGAGANVLTF. The chain carries TRBV7-9 and TRBJ2-6; D possibly corresponds to TRBD2 (5 bases). Germline-derived CDR1 and CDR2 are SEHNR and FQNEAQ (reference sequence). This CDR3 comprises 16 residues. Trimming left V 1 base short and J 2 bases short, with 9 bases between.

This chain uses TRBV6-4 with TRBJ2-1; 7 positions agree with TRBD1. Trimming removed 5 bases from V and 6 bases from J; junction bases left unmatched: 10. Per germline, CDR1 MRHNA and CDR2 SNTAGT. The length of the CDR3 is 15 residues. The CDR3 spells CASSLGGWPFNEQFF. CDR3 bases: TGTGCCAGCAGTCTAGGGGGCTGGCCCTTCAATGAGCAGTTCTTC.

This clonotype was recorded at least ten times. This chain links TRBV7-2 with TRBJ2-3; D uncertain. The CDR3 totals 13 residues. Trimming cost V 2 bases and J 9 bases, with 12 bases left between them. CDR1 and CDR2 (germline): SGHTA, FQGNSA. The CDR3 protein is CASSLKRGETQYF. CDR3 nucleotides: TGTGCCAGCAGCTTAAAACGCGGAGAAACGCAGTATTTT.